This is a list of T cell receptor beta chains from one sample in a study of vaccination effects on CD4 cells after COVID-19. Here immunoSEQ multiplex PCR was the method, and the copy in TCRdb shows in-frame clones only, minus some. The sample includes about 46,000 clones, about four fifths seen only once; the top ten take approximately 16%. These receptors have no known antigen. The sample here was CD4+ T cells from PBMCs cultured with HCoV-OC43 spike peptides, taken after COVID-19 vaccination. The receptors were sampled from a human donor who received a COVID-19 vaccine. CDR3s include the opening cysteine and the closing phenylalanine or tryptophan. D genes are given only for firm matches. Some rows mark clone size as missing; the rest say once, few, many or name a class of expanded clone.

d_gene	v_gene	abundance	j_gene	CDR3aa	CDR3nt
NA	TRBV29-1	NA	TRBJ1-2	CSAEAGNYGYTF	TGCAGCGCCGAGGCCGGTAACTATGGCTACACCTTC
NA	TRBV18	NA	TRBJ1-1	CASSPSTGNTEAFF	TGTGCCAGCTCACCCTCGACTGGGAACACTGAAGCTTTCTTT
NA	TRBV7-9	NA	TRBJ1-4	CASSLGEGGFGEKLFF	TGTGCCAGCAGCTTAGGGGAAGGGGGGTTCGGTGAAAAACTGTTTTTT
NA	TRBV5-1	NA	TRBJ2-3	CASSLKSPVDTQYF	TGCGCCAGCAGCTTGAAGTCCCCCGTTGATACGCAGTATTTT
NA	TRBV6-1	NA	TRBJ1-5	CASREDLDQPQHF	TGTGCCAGCCGTGAGGATCTAGATCAGCCCCAGCATTTT
TRBD2	TRBV4-1	few	TRBJ2-7	CASSQGEWLAGALSYEQYF	TGCGCCAGCAGCCAAGGGGAATGGCTAGCGGGGGCCCTCTCCTACGAGCAGTACTTC
NA	TRBV2	NA	TRBJ1-4	CASSPRGGVDEKLFF	TGTGCCAGCAGTCCTCGCGGGGGAGTGGATGAAAAACTGTTTTTT
TRBD2	TRBV6-1	NA	TRBJ2-3	CASSGRLANKVWGTDTQYF	TGTGCCAGCAGTGGGCGACTAGCGAACAAAGTTTGGGGCACAGATACGCAGTATTTT
NA	TRBV25-1	NA	TRBJ1-6	CASSEVDRYNSPLHF	TGTGCCAGCAGTGAAGTAGACAGATATAATTCACCCCTCCACTTT
TRBD1	TRBV11-2	NA	TRBJ1-2	CASRGTGGGYTF	TGTGCCAGCAGAGGGACAGGGGGCGGCTACACCTTC
TRBD2	TRBV7-7	few	TRBJ2-1	CASSSSVTSGSPSYNEQFF	TGTGCCAGCAGCTCGTCCGTGACTAGCGGGAGTCCTTCCTACAATGAGCAGTTCTTC
NA	TRBV14	NA	TRBJ1-6	CASSQFADSPLHF	TGTGCCAGCAGCCAATTCGCGGATTCACCCCTCCACTTT
NA	TRBV7-9	NA	TRBJ1-2	CASSLWGRTAFHGYTF	TGTGCCAGCAGCTTATGGGGGCGAACCGCATTCCATGGCTACACCTTC
NA	TRBV6-6	NA	TRBJ1-5	CASSYSGSGSQPQHF	TGTGCCAGCAGTTACTCAGGATCCGGCAGTCAGCCCCAGCATTTT
NA	TRBV5-6	NA	TRBJ2-5	CASSLARDPHGVETQYF	TGTGCCAGCAGCTTGGCCCGGGACCCCCACGGGGTCGAGACCCAGTACTTC
NA	TRBV10-1	once	TRBJ2-1	CASSEIRAGGYNEQFF	TGCGCCAGCAGTGAGATCAGGGCGGGTGGGTACAATGAGCAGTTCTTC
NA	TRBV12-3/TRBV12-4	NA	TRBJ1-3	CASSLKGGNTIYF	TGTGCCAGCAGCTTAAAAGGGGGAAACACCATATATTTT
NA	TRBV11-2	NA	TRBJ1-4	CASSLNQGLNEKLFF	TGTGCCAGCAGCTTAAATCAGGGCCTTAATGAAAAACTGTTTTTT
NA	TRBV19	few	TRBJ1-1	CASSILTATPGNTEAFF	TGTGCCAGTAGTATCCTAACGGCTACCCCTGGGAACACTGAAGCTTTCTTT
NA	TRBV12-3/TRBV12-4	NA	TRBJ1-5	CASSRGQSQPQHF	TGTGCCAGCAGCCGAGGACAGTCCCAGCCCCAGCATTTT
TRBD1	TRBV9	once	TRBJ2-3	CASSASSTGGTDTQYF	TGTGCCAGCAGCGCTTCTTCGACAGGGGGCACAGATACGCAGTATTTT
NA	TRBV25-1	NA	TRBJ1-1	CASKDRNTEAFF	TGTGCCAGCAAAGACCGGAACACTGAAGCTTTCTTT
NA	TRBV5-1	NA	TRBJ1-1	CASSSEENTEAFF	TGCGCCAGCAGCTCCGAGGAGAACACTGAAGCTTTCTTT
TRBD1	TRBV7-9	few	TRBJ1-6	CASSTEQGWVGSPLHF	TGTGCCAGCAGCACCGAACAGGGGTGGGTAGGGTCACCCCTCCACTTT
NA	TRBV18	NA	TRBJ1-2	CASSPGRTNEGYTF	TGTGCCAGCTCACCCGGGAGAACTAACGAGGGCTACACCTTC
NA	TRBV6-1	NA	TRBJ2-7	CASSEAQGGYEQYF	TGTGCCAGCAGTGAAGCACAGGGAGGGTACGAGCAGTACTTC
TRBD1	TRBV6-5	NA	TRBJ1-1	CASTKTGPTEAFF	TGTGCCAGCACAAAGACAGGGCCCACTGAAGCTTTCTTT
NA	TRBV10-3	NA	TRBJ2-7	CAISAGPSYEQYF	TGTGCCATCAGTGCAGGGCCCTCCTACGAGCAGTACTTC
NA	TRBV7-6	NA	TRBJ2-1	CASSLGGTRNEQFF	TGTGCCAGCAGCTTAGGGGGGACCCGGAATGAGCAGTTCTTC
NA	TRBV5-1	NA	TRBJ1-1	CASSLGQDNTEAFF	TGCGCCAGCAGCTTGGGACAGGATAACACTGAAGCTTTCTTT
NA	TRBV6-5	NA	TRBJ1-2	CASRRDRNYGYTF	TGTGCCAGCCGAAGAGACAGAAACTATGGCTACACCTTC
NA	TRBV19	once	TRBJ1-5	CASTDGRQPQHF	TGTGCCAGTACGGACGGAAGGCAGCCCCAGCATTTT